This TCR beta chain was recovered during a study of regulatory T cells in long-lasting Graves disease. Assembly of TCR beta libraries relied on iRepertoire HTBI primers together with Arm-PCR of CDR3 regions. TCRdb reprocessed the multiplex PCR reads with MiXCR, giving one entry per CDR3 protein. The sample shows roughly 500,000 distinct CDR3 sequences, less than 15% of them seen only once. CDR3 length: 16 amino acids. V shed 2 bases and J 2 bases; nucleotides not matched to a gene: 7. Per the germline V gene, CDR1 is GTSNPN and CDR2 is SVGIG (reference sequence). This clonotype appeared a single time. Time point denoted: newly diagnosed GD, antithyroid drugs for less than 3 months. Scientists built the TCR library using RNA that was extracted from PBMCs. These data also formed part of another study, on T cells in Graves' hyperthyroidism and ophthalmopathy.

Sequences were derived from peripheral blood mononuclear cells (PBMCs), sampled at new diagnosis, from a patient treated with antithyroid drugs. The chain recombines TRBV30 with TRBJ1-5; 9 nucleotides agree with TRBD1. This sequence was found in a man aged 25-45 years with Graves disease. The CDR3 coding sequence is TGTGCCTGGAGTACAGGGGGCACCCAGGGCAATCAGCCCCAGCATTTT. Amino acids: CAWSTGGTQGNQPQHF.